A single sample is the source of the 9 T cell receptor beta chains below, sequenced in a study of regulatory T cells in long-lasting Graves disease. Arm-PCR of CDR3 regions with iRepertoire HTBI primers generated TCR beta libraries. TCRdb independently ran MiXCR on the multiplex PCR reads; one entry per CDR3 protein. The data contain a few hundred thousand distinct CDR3 sequences, about 11% of them singletons. Time point specified: newly diagnosed GD, antithyroid drugs for less than 3 months. From PBMCs, RNA was extracted and then used to make the TCR library. The same data also went into a second study, on T cells in Graves' hyperthyroidism and ophthalmopathy.

The specimen was peripheral blood mononuclear cells (PBMCs), collected at new diagnosis, from a patient treated with antithyroid drugs. The source of these receptors is a woman between 18 and 29 years old with Graves disease.

This clonotype was recorded at least ten times. The chain couples TRBV7-2 to TRBJ2-3; TRBD1 agrees at 8 bases. The V and J ends lost 4 bases and 6 bases, in that order; junction bases with no gene match: 6. The CDR3 is 14 residues long. Germline loops: CDR1 SGHTA, CDR2 FQGNSA. The CDR3 loop reads CASSYGQGWDTQYF. CDR3 coding DNA: TGTGCCAGCAGCTATGGACAGGGTTGGGATACGCAGTATTTT.

The table lists this clonotype with a few counts. The chain uses TRBV7-2 and TRBJ1-2; D is perhaps TRBD1 (6 bases). This CDR3 spans 14 amino acids. Germline assignment: CDR1 SGHTA and CDR2 FQGNSA. Trimming cost V 0 bases and J 3 bases, with 8 bases left between them. The CDR3 region has the DNA TGTGCCAGCAGCTTAGCGCAGGGGCACTATGGCTACACCTTC. Amino acids: CASSLAQGHYGYTF.

The chain has TRBV4-2 and TRBJ1-1; a weak D match, TRBD1 (5 bases). Per germline, CDR1 LGHNA and CDR2 YNFKEQ. The CDR3 extends over 16 amino acids. The V end lost 2 bases, the J end lost 4 bases, and 17 bases lay between the germline ends. Here the CDR3 DNA reads TGTGCCAGCAGCCAACCTACGACGGGACGAGGCACTGAAGCTTTCTTT. It is translated as CASSQPTTGRGTEAFF.

The chain links TRBV5-1 to TRBJ1-6, with D maybe TRBD1 (6 bases). In germline, CDR1 is SGHRS, CDR2 YFSETQ. CDR3 size: 14 residues. Trimming stripped 2 bases from V and 8 bases from J, with 11 bases between. CDR3 in amino acids: CASSLGQFDSPLHF. In DNA form, the CDR3 reads TGCGCCAGCAGCTTAGGACAGTTTGATTCACCCCTCCACTTT. Full variable domain (rest looked up from reference TRBV5-1 and TRBJ1-6): KAGVTQTPRYLIKTRGQQVTLSCSPISGHRSVSWYQQTPGQGLQFLFEYFSETQRNKGNFPGRFSGRQFSNSRSEMNVSTLELGDSALYLCASSLGQFDSPLHFGNGTRLTVT.

This clonotype was recorded at least ten times. The chain uses TRBV27 and TRBJ1-1, with D tentatively TRBD1 (6 bases). The CDR3 consists of 13 residues. Germline V lookup: CDR1 MNHEY, CDR2 SMNVEV (reference sequence). Deletions cut 2 bases from V and 5 bases from J, with 9 bases between. CDR3 nucleotide sequence: TGTGCCAGCAGTTTACAGGGGTGGACTGAAGCTTTCTTT. Its translation is CASSLQGWTEAFF.

This clonotype was counted ten times or more. The chain uses TRBV13 and TRBJ1-1; D perhaps matches TRBD1 (5 bases). Germline CDR1 PRHDT, CDR2 FYEKMQ (reference sequence). The CDR3 is 15 residues long. V lost 7 bases, J lost 1 base, and 16 bases lay in between. The chain's CDR3 is CASKLTRGPNTEAFF. The DNA of the CDR3 is TGTGCCAGCAAACTAACGAGGGGTCCGAACACTGAAGCTTTCTTT.

This chain uses TRBV28 with TRBJ2-1, with 13 nucleotides matching TRBD2. The CDR3 sequence is 20 residues long. Germline V gives CDR1 MDHEN, CDR2 SYDVKM. V lost 5 bases to trimming and J lost 1 base; unmatched junction nucleotides: 14. The CDR3 nucleotides read TGTGCCAGCAGTCCCTTCCCCGGACTAGCGGGAGTTAGGTCCTACAATGAGCAGTTCTTC. Translation: CASSPFPGLAGVRSYNEQFF.

This clonotype has ten or more counts. The chain is built from TRBV11-2 and TRBJ1-1, with 10 bases matching TRBD1. The germline V gene encodes CDR1 SGHAT and CDR2 FQNNGV. The CDR3 sequence is 16 residues long. V shed 1 base, J shed 2 bases, and the junction held 4 bases outside the gene matches. The CDR3 sequence: CASSLVWDRGNTEAFF. The DNA for the CDR3 is TGTGCCAGCAGCTTAGTATGGGACAGGGGTAACACTGAAGCTTTCTTT.

Of note for this clonotype: A read error may be the cause here, since a much bigger clone is one base away. The genes are TRBV6-9 and TRBJ1-1; weak D call: TRBD1 (5 bases). The germline V gene encodes CDR1 MNHGY and CDR2 SVAAGI. The CDR3 has 13 amino acids. CDR3 protein: CASSYGAFPEASF. CDR3 DNA sequence: TGTGCCAGCAGTTACGGGGCCTTCCCTGAAGCTTCCTTT.